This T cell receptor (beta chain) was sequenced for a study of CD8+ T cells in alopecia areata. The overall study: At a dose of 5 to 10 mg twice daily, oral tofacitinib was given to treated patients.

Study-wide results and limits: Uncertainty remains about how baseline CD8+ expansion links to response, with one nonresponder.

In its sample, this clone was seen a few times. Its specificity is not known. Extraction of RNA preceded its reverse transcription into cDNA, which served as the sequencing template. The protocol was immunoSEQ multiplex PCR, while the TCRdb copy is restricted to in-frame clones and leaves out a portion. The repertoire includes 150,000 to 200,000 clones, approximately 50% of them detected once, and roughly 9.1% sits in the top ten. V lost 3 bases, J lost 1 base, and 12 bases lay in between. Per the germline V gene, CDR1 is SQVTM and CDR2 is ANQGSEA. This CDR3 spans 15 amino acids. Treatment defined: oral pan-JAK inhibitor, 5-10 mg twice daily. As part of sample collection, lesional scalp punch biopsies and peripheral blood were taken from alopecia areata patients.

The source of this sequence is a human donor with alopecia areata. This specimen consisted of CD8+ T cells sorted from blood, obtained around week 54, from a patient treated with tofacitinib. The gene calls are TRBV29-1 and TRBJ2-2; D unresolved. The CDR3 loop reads CSVESGTENTGELFF. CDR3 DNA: TGCAGCGTTGAGTCGGGTACCGAGAACACCGGGGAGCTGTTTTTT.